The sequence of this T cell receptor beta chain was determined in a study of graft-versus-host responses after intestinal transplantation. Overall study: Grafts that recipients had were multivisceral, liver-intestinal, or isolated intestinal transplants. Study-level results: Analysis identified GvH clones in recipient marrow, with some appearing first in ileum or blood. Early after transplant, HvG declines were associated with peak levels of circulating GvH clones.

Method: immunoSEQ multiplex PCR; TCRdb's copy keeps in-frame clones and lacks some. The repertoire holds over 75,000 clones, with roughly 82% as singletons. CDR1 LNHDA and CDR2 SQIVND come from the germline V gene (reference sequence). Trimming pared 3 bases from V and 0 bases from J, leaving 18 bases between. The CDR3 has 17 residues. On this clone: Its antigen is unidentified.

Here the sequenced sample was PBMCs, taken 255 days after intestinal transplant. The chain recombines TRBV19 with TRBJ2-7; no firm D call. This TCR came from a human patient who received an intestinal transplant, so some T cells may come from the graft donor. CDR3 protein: CASSISLGGEISYEQYF. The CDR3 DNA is TGTGCCAGTAGTATCTCTCTTGGTGGCGAGATCTCCTACGAGCAGTACTTC.